This TCR beta chain was obtained from a study of T cell responses to AZD1222 COVID-19 vaccine (dated by TCRdb to about 2021). For the wider study: AZD1222 recipients with second doses at about 4 weeks or about 12 weeks were pooled, because spike-specific TCR depth and breadth did not differ between schedules. A total of over 230 trial participants underwent TCR sequencing, of whom 207 had received two doses of AZD1222 and approximately 26 had received two doses of the MenACWY control vaccine. Trial participants were enrolled by age into 18-55, 56-69 and 70-plus year subgroups, with about 150, 28 and 57 TCR-sequenced participants respectively. The investigation overall reported the following: Because no samples from the day 14 peak response were available, repertoires could be characterized only after the peak T cell response. The 56-69-year group was small, and its depth increase did not reach significance, likely because of low power. Most participants were white British and females outnumbered males, and the authors suggested that clonal diversity may have been underestimated. Vaccine-associated CD4 TCRs spanned the whole spike protein, with dominant responses in regions 160-218 and 743-854. A significant rise in spike-specific TCR breadth and depth was observed after two AZD1222 doses relative to day 0 and relative to MenACWY recipients. Conclusions about previously exposed vaccinees are limited, since just a handful of AZD1222 recipients were seropositive for SARS-CoV-2 at baseline. Reportedly, close to half of the unique spike-specific TCRs recognized epitopes lying outside the regions that are mutated in the B.1.351 and B.1.1.7 variants.

V trim: 3 bases; J trim: 7 bases; unmatched bases: 2. The CDR3 spans 12 residues, from the cysteine through the phenylalanine. Solely the CDR3 DNA is kept, with 36 bases framed from the first base. Comment on this clone: Which antigen it targets is not known. Per-base quality was not reported, and no clone a single base away is much larger than it.

The CDR3 regions of human TCRbeta chains were analyzed by immunosequencing. On the study's bioinformatics: TCRs in the repertoires were matched against a reference library of SARS-CoV-2-specific TCRs that had been generated with the MIRA antigen-specificity platform. Breadth was defined as the fraction of unique TCRs that were SARS-CoV-2-associated, and depth was defined as the fraction of total T cells that were SARS-CoV-2-associated. Using the MIRA data, every spike-specific TCR was mapped to the spike region that the TCR reacted to and assigned to either a CD4 or a CD8 class. Log10-transformed breadth and depth values were compared by one-way ANOVA with Sidak's multiple comparisons tests. Not all clones reach the TCRdb copy of this immuneACCESS table, which keeps in-frame sequences only. Checked studies attribute under half of the gap to unresolved V genes and leave the rest unexplained. Clone size and V and J calls were adopted from that table, with D and trimming inferred from the DNA. The sample profile shows 95,000 to 150,000 clones; 88% of them were found once. The ten top clones hold around 3.5% of the sample.

Per the publication, the time point label means: baseline before first vaccination. The vaccinee samples were drawn from two UK trials, COV001 and COV002, one of which was a single-blind randomized controlled phase 2/3 trial testing AZD1222 (ChAdOx1 nCoV-19) in healthy adults. Trial participant PBMC samples were collected at day 0 and day 28 after the second dose for TCRbeta chain sequencing. The chain is assembled from TRBV12-3 or TRBV12-4 and TRBJ2-7, and TRBD2 matches 8 of the central bases. This receptor was obtained from an adult in good health. Material: peripheral blood, obtained on day 0 of AZD1222 vaccination. The DNA is as follows: TGTGCCAGCAGTTTCCGGGGGGGAGAGCAGTACTTC. Its translation is CASSFRGGEQYF.